What follows describes a single T cell receptor beta chain. Its antigen is not identified. Germline V lookup: CDR1 SGHDN, CDR2 FVKESK. J gave up 4 bases and V 6 bases, and 10 bases lay outside the gene matches. The CDR3 has 17 residues. This sample was taken from a study of T cell responses to AZD1222 COVID-19 vaccine. Study-level results: Repertoire sampling occurred only after the peak T cell response.

Repertoires were generated with immunoSEQ multiplex PCR, while TCRdb's copy carries only in-frame clones and drops some. Of about 130,000 clones listed, 90% are singletons. This receptor was identified in an adult in good health. The chain combines TRBV14 with TRBJ2-3, with 13 positions matching TRBD2. Sequencing used peripheral blood, obtained on day 0 of MenACWY control vaccination. In DNA form, the CDR3 reads TGTGCCAGCAGAGGGGAACGGACTAGCGGGGGTGCAGATACGCAGTATTTT. Its translation is CASRGERTSGGADTQYF.